This T cell receptor (beta chain) was retrieved from a study of T cell repertoires in cytomegalovirus infection. Study as a whole: Public TCR beta signatures provided an indication of both CMV infection and a matching HLA type.

TCRdb redid the calling of the reads with MiXCR, one entry per CDR3 protein. This table holds about 300,000 distinct CDR3 sequences, roughly 9.3% found once. This clonotype was picked up many times. Its target is unknown. Germline loops: CDR1 SGHDT, CDR2 YYEEEE. The junction had 5 bases not matched to a gene; V was cut back by 2 bases and J by 7 bases. The CDR3 totals 14 residues. General study points: Summed public TCR beta family frequency identified CMV carriers bearing the relevant HLA. Within the response measured ex vivo, HLA-C-restricted CMV-specific TCR beta clonotypes were dominant.

Sequenced material: PBMCs. The chain has TRBV5-6 and TRBJ2-2; the match to TRBD1 covers 7 bases. This sequence originates from a human donor in good health (CMV status not recorded). Some clones in this sample may be carry-over from other donors' samples. CDR3 DNA: TGTGCCAGCAGCTTCGATACAGGGGTCGGGGAGCTGTTTTTT. It is translated as CASSFDTGVGELFF.